Presented here are 22 T cell receptor beta chains from one specimen sequenced in a study of siplizumab effects on memory and regulatory T cells. Only in-frame clones appear in the TCRdb table, and some are missing; sequencing was by immunoSEQ multiplex PCR. This sample carries roughly 68,000 clones, 90% to 97% of them seen once, and the ten largest clones take roughly 0.1%. Sample: naive CD8+ T cells sorted from blood. These receptor sequences come from a human donor in good health.

V and J are TRBV7-8 and TRBJ2-1; a possible D gene is TRBD1 (6 bases). Germline CDR1 and CDR2: SGHVS and FQNEAQ. V lost 4 bases, J lost 8 bases, and 9 bases lay in between. The CDR3 contains 12 residues. In DNA, the CDR3 is TGTGCCAGCAGCTCACAGGGCGATGAGCAGTTCTTC. Its protein product is CASSSQGDEQFF.

The V and J genes are TRBV10-2 and TRBJ1-5; 7 bases line up with TRBD1. Germline loops: CDR1 WSHSY, CDR2 SAAADI. Trimming took 8 bases from V and 0 from J; bases not matched to a gene: 1. This CDR3 comprises 13 residues. The CDR3 nucleotides are TGCGCCAGCGGACAGGTTAGCAATCAGCCCCAGCATTTT. This gives the protein CASGQVSNQPQHF.

V usage is TRBV9 and J usage is TRBJ2-3; 9 nucleotides match TRBD2. Germline V lookup: CDR1 SGDLS, CDR2 YYNGEE. The length of the CDR3 is 16 residues. Losses at the gene ends were 0 bases for V and 2 bases for J; bases not matched to a gene: 4. DNA of the CDR3: TGTGCCAGCAGCGTAGTTGGCGGGGGGGCCACAGATACGCAGTATTTT. Protein sequence: CASSVVGGGATDTQYF.

The J gene is TRBJ1-4, the V gene TRBV4-3, with D uncertain. There are 17 residues in the CDR3. CDR1 LGHNA and CDR2 YSLEER come from the germline V gene. Trimming left V 0 bases short and J 5 bases short, with 16 bases between. The CDR3 bases are TGCGCCAGCAGCCAAGATTGGGTCTCGCAGGCGAATGAAAAACTGTTTTTT. This encodes CASSQDWVSQANEKLFF.

V usage is TRBV6-5 and J usage is TRBJ2-3; 9 nucleotides match TRBD1. Germline-derived CDR1 and CDR2 are MNHEY and SVGAGI. The J segment lost 4 bases and the V segment lost 5 bases, leaving 1 base of the junction unmatched. CDR3 length: 13 residues. CDR3 loop: CASSRQGADTQYF. DNA for the CDR3: TGTGCCAGCAGTCGACAGGGGGCAGATACGCAGTATTTT.

J is TRBJ2-5 and V is TRBV7-6; TRBD2 might be the D (7 bases). Trimming shortened V by 3 bases and J by 2 bases, and 13 bases separated the two germline ends. This CDR3 comprises 15 residues. Per the germline V gene, CDR1 is SGHVS and CDR2 is FNYEAQ. CDR3 in amino acids: CASSFGGGGQETQYF. The CDR3 bases are TGTGCCAGCAGCTTTGGGGGCGGGGGACAAGAGACCCAGTACTTC.

This sequence joins TRBV11-3 and TRBJ2-2, with TRBD2 matching 16 bases. Germline V gene lookup returns CDR1 SGHNT and CDR2 YENEEA. This CDR3 has 20 amino acids. V lost 5 bases, J lost 2 bases, and 11 bases stayed unmatched. CDR3 region: CASSPSGTSGGASNTGELFF. For the CDR3, the DNA is TGTGCCAGCAGCCCGTCCGGGACTAGCGGGGGGGCTAGTAACACCGGGGAGCTGTTTTTT.

This chain links TRBV7-5 with TRBJ2-3; TRBD1, the table's D call, was not compared with the DNA. TRBV7-5 is a pseudogene. This CDR3 is 13 amino acids long. CDR3 sequence (DNA): TGTGTCAGAAGCTTCGGACAGACAGATACGCAGTATTTT. Its translation is CVRSFGQTDTQYF.

The J gene is TRBJ2-3, the V gene TRBV29-1, with 8 nucleotides matching TRBD1. V shed 6 bases, J shed 1 base, and the junction held 18 bases outside the gene matches. CDR1 is SQVTM, CDR2 ANQGSEA, per germline. The CDR3 totals 18 residues. CDR3 nucleotides: TGCAGCGTCGCCGGACAGGGAGTTTCGGCTACTGGCACAGATACGCAGTATTTT. Translating gives CSVAGQGVSATGTDTQYF.

This clone was observed a few times. The chain couples TRBV11-2 to TRBJ2-7; 8 bases are a match to TRBD2. The length of the CDR3 is 14 residues. Germline assignment: CDR1 SGHAT and CDR2 FQNNGV. J lost 4 bases, V lost 0 bases, and 2 bases had no gene match. The CDR3 DNA reads TGTGCCAGCAGCTTAGAATCGGGGGGGTACGAGCAGTACTTC. Encoded protein: CASSLESGGYEQYF.

The rearrangement joins TRBV5-5 to TRBJ1-2; D is unresolved. Germline assignment: CDR1 SGHKS and CDR2 YYEKEE (reference sequence). Trimming pared 0 bases from V and 1 base from J, leaving 7 bases between. The CDR3 runs 14 residues. The CDR3 sequence: CASSLEVGNYGYTF. CDR3 coding DNA: TGTGCCAGCAGCTTGGAGGTCGGTAACTATGGCTACACCTTC. Based on the CDR3 plus reference TRBV5-5 and TRBJ1-2, the full variable domain is DAGVTQSPTHLIKTRGQQVTLRCSPISGHKSVSWYQQVLGQGPQFIFQYYEKEERGRGNFPDRFSARQFPNYSSELNVNALLLGDSALYLCASSLEVGNYGYTFGSGTRLTVV.

This clone is a singleton in its sample. The chain employs TRBV6-5 and TRBJ1-1; tentatively, D is TRBD1 (5 bases). CDR3 length: 14 amino acids. Germline CDR1 MNHEY, CDR2 SVGAGI. The V and J ends lost 0 bases and 5 bases respectively, with 10 bases between them. The CDR3 sequence: CASSYSAGGTEAFF. The CDR3 coding sequence is TGTGCCAGCAGTTACTCCGCGGGGGGGACTGAAGCTTTCTTT.

In its sample, this clone was seen once. V gene TRBV28 combines with J gene TRBJ2-3; D assignment may be TRBD1 or TRBD2 (6 bases each). The CDR3 has 15 residues. Germline loops: CDR1 MDHEN, CDR2 SYDVKM. Trimming removed 2 bases from V and 4 bases from J, with 13 bases in between. CDR3 residues: CASSLSYGGADTQYF. The CDR3, as DNA: TGTGCCAGCAGTTTAAGTTACGGGGGCGCAGATACGCAGTATTTT.

This clone was counted a single time. This sample includes further DNA sequences coding for the same CDR3. The chain is built from TRBV9 and TRBJ2-1, with D unclear. The CDR3 covers 14 residues. Trimming pared 0 bases from V and 1 base from J, leaving 5 bases between. Looked up from germline, CDR1 is SGDLS and CDR2 is YYNGEE. CDR3 in amino acids: CASSVGGSYNEQFF. The DNA of the CDR3 is TGTGCCAGCAGCGTAGGTGGGTCCTACAATGAGCAGTTCTTC.

This chain uses TRBV7-6 with TRBJ2-7, with TRBD1 matching 7 bases. V shed 5 bases, J shed 5 bases, and the junction held 9 bases outside the gene matches. The V gene's germline CDR1 is SGHVS and CDR2 FNYEAQ. The CDR3 runs 14 residues. CDR3: CASSPRTGSNEQYF. DNA of the CDR3: TGTGCCAGCAGCCCGAGGACAGGTAGCAACGAGCAGTACTTC.

This chain links TRBV27 with TRBJ1-2; 9 bases map to TRBD1. Trimming took 7 bases from V and 8 from J; bases not matched to a gene: 11. The CDR3 sequence is 14 residues long. CDR1 is MNHEY and CDR2 is SMNVEV in the germline V gene (reference sequence). CDR3 loop: CASTPGTGLGGYTF. The CDR3 DNA is TGTGCCAGCACCCCCGGGACAGGGCTTGGCGGCTACACCTTC.

The CDR3 loop is CASSPSGSSYNEQFF. The DNA for the CDR3 is TGCGCCAGCAGCCCCTCCGGCAGCTCCTACAATGAGCAGTTCTTC. The chain is built from TRBV4-1 and TRBJ2-1; D is ambiguous. The V end lost 4 bases, the J end lost 0 bases, and 10 bases lay between the germline ends. Germline CDR1 is MGHRA and CDR2 is YSYEKL. The CDR3 is 15 amino acids.

J is TRBJ2-2 and V is TRBV7-9; the match to TRBD2 covers 7 bases. Germline CDR1 and CDR2: SEHNR and FQNEAQ (reference sequence). The CDR3 consists of 14 residues. The junction had 9 bases not matched to a gene; V was cut back by 8 bases and J by 6 bases. CDR3 nucleotides: TGTGCCAGCGGCCCCCGGGGAGGGCCCGGGGAGCTGTTTTTT. This translates into CASGPRGGPGELFF.

The V and J genes are TRBV30 and TRBJ1-1; D is unclear. Germline assignment: CDR1 GTSNPN and CDR2 SVGIG (reference sequence). Trimming took off 1 base at V and 3 bases at J, with 0 bases between the two ends. The CDR3 sequence is 10 residues long. The CDR3 loop reads CAWSDTEAFF. The CDR3 bases are TGTGCCTGGAGTGACACTGAAGCTTTCTTT.

The V and J genes are TRBV23-1 and TRBJ1-4; no reliable D call. TRBV23-1 counts as an open reading frame of uncertain function. The length of the CDR3 is 14 residues. V was cut by 3 bases and J by 0 bases, with 5 bases left in between. The CDR3 bases are TGCGCCAGCAGTCAGATAACAACTAATGAAAAACTGTTTTTT. Translated: CASSQITTNEKLFF.

This clone has only one observation. The rearrangement joins TRBV30 to TRBJ2-1; TRBD2 matches at 7 bases. Germline V gene data show CDR1 as GTSNPN and CDR2 as SVGIG (reference sequence). This CDR3 is 14 amino acids long. With V trimmed by 5 bases and J by 3 bases, 7 bases remained unmatched. The CDR3 coding sequence is TGTGCCTGGGGGACGGGAGGCATCTACAATGAGCAGTTCTTC. Encoded protein: CAWGTGGIYNEQFF.

The CDR3: CASNTGATNEKLFF. Here the CDR3 DNA reads TGTGCCAGCAACACAGGGGCAACTAATGAAAAACTGTTTTTT. The chain combines TRBV9 with TRBJ1-4; the match to TRBD1 covers 7 bases. The V gene's germline CDR1 is SGDLS and CDR2 YYNGEE. The CDR3 sequence is 14 residues long. Trimming cost V 6 bases and J 0 bases; bases outside gene matches: 2. Drawing the rest from reference TRBV9 and TRBJ1-4, the complete variable domain is DSGVTQTPKHLITATGQRVTLRCSPRSGDLSVYWYQQSLDQGLQFLIQYYNGEERAKGNILERFSAQQFPDLHSELNLSSLELGDSALYFCASNTGATNEKLFFGSGTQLSVL.